This TCR beta chain comes out of a study of identical twins. V was pared by 2 bases and J by 0 bases, with 5 bases of the junction left unmatched. The CDR3 totals 17 residues. CDR1 and CDR2 from the germline V gene are SGHRS and YFSETQ. TCRdb itself ran the 5' RACE reads through MiXCR, one entry per CDR3 protein. Seen here are some 460,000 distinct CDR3 sequences, more than 13% observed once, and the top ten hold roughly 0.56%. The data were also submitted as part of a second study, on yellow fever vaccine responses in identical twins.

This chain links TRBV5-1 with TRBJ2-6; 7 nucleotides match TRBD1. The clonotype originates from a woman under 30 in good health. What was sequenced was CD4+ T cells sorted from blood. CDR3 sequence reads: CASSFRGQSSGANVLTF. The DNA for the CDR3 is TGCGCCAGCAGCTTCCGGGGACAGAGCTCTGGGGCCAACGTCCTGACTTTC.